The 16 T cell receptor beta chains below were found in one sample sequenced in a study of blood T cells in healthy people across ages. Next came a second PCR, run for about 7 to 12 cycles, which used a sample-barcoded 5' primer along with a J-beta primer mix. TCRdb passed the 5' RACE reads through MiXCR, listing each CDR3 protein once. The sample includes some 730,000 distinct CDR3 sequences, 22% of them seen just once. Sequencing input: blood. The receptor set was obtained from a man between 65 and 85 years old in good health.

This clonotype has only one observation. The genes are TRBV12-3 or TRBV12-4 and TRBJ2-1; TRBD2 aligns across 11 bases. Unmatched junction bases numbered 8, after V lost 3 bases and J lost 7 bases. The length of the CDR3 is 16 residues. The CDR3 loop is CASSFSVASGRNEQFF. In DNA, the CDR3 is TGTGCCAGCAGTTTTTCTGTGGCTAGCGGGAGGAATGAGCAGTTCTTC.

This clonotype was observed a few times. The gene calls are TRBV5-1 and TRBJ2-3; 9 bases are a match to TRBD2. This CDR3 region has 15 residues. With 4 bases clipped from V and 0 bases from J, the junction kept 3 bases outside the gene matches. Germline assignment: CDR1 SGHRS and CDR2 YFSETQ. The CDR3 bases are TGCGCCAGCAGCCTAGCGGGGTATAGCACAGATACGCAGTATTTT. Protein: CASSLAGYSTDTQYF.

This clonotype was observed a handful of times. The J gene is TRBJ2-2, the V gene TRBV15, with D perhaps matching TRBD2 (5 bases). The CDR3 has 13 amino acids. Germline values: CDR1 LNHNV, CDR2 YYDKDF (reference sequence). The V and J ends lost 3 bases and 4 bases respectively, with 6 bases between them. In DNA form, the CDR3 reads TGTGCCACCAGCAGGGACTTCACCGGGGAGCTGTTTTTT. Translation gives CATSRDFTGELFF.

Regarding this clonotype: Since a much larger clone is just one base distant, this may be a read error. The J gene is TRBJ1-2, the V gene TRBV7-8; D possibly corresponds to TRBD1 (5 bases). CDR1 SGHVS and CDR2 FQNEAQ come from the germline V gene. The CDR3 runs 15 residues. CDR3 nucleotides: TGTGTCAGCAGCTTAGAAGACAGAGGGGCCTATGGCTACACCTTC. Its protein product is CVSSLEDRGAYGYTF.

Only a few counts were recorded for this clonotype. CDR3 protein: CASTRAHRAFF. CDR3 coding DNA: TGTGCCAGCACTCGGGCCCACCGGGCTTTCTTT. The chain has TRBV28 and TRBJ1-1, with no clear D. V dropped 7 bases and J dropped 11 bases, with 14 bases sitting between them. Germline CDR1 and CDR2: MDHEN and SYDVKM. The CDR3 extends over 11 amino acids.

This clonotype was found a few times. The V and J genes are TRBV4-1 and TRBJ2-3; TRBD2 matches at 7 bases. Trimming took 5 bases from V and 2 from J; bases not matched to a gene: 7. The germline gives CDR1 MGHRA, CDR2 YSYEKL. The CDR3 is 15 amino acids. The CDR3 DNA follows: TGCGCCAGCAGCTCCCAAGCGGGACCCACAGATACGCAGTATTTT. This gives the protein CASSSQAGPTDTQYF.

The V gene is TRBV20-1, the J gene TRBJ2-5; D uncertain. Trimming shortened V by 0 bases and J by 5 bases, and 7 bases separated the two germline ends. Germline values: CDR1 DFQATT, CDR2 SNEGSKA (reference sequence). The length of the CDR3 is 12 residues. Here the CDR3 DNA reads TGCAGTGCTAGAGAGCCTCCCGAGACCCAGTACTTC. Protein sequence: CSAREPPETQYF.

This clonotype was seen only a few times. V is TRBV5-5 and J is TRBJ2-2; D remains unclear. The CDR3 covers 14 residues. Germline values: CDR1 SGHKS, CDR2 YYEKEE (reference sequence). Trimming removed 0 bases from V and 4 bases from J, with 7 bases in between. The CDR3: CASSLEAFTGELFF. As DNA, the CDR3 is TGTGCCAGCAGCTTGGAGGCTTTCACCGGGGAGCTGTTTTTT.

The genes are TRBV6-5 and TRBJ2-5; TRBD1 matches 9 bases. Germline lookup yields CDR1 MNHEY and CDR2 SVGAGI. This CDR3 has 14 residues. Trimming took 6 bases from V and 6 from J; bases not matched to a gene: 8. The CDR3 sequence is CASRMDRGAKTQYF. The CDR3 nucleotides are TGTGCCAGCAGAATGGACAGGGGAGCGAAGACCCAGTACTTC.

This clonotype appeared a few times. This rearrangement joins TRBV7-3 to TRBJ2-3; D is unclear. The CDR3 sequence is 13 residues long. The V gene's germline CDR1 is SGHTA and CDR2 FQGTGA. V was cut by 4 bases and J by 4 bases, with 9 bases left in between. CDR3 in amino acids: CASSSSRSDTQYF. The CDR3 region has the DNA TGTGCCAGCAGCTCTTCTCGGTCAGATACGCAGTATTTT. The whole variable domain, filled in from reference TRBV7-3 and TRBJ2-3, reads GAGVSQTPSNKVTEKGKYVELRCDPISGHTALYWYRQSLGQGPEFLIYFQGTGAADDSGLPNDRFFAVRPEGSVSTLKIQRTERGDSAVYLCASSSSRSDTQYFGPGTRLTVL.

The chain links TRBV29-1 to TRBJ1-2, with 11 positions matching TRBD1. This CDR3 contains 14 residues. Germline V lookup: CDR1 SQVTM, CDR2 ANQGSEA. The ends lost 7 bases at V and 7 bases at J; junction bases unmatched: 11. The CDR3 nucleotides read TGCAGCGATATTCGGGACAGGGGGACTTCTGGCTACACCTTC. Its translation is CSDIRDRGTSGYTF.

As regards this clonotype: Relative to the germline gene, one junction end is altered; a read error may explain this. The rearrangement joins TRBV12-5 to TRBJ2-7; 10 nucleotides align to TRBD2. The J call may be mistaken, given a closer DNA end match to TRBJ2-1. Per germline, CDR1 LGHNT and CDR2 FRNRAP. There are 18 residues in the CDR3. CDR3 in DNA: TGTGCTAGTGGTTTGGTACTGCTAGCGGGAGCTTCCTACAATGGGCAGTTCTTC. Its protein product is CASGLVLLAGASYNGQFF.

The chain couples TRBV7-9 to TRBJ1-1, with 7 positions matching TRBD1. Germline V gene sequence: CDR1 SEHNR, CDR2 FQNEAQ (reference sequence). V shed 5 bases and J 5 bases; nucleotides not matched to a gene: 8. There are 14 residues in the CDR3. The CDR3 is CASSTRQGWTEAFF. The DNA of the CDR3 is TGTGCCAGCAGCACGAGACAGGGATGGACTGAAGCTTTCTTT.

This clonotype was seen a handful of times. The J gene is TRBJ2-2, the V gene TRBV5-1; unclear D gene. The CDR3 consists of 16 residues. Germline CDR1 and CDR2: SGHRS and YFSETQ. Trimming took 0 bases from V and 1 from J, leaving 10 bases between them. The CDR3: CASSLVGSLNTGELFF. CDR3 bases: TGCGCCAGCAGCTTGGTAGGAAGCCTGAACACCGGGGAGCTGTTTTTT.

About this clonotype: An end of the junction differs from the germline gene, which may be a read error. In DNA form, the CDR3 reads TGTGCCAACAGCCGCCGGGACAGAAGGGTCACAGATACGCAGTATTTT. Translated: CANSRRDRRVTDTQYF. The chain links TRBV11-2 to TRBJ2-3, with 7 bases that match TRBD1. CDR3 length: 16 residues. Germline lookup yields CDR1 SGHAT and CDR2 FQNNGV.

The CDR3 sequence: CASSLGGGYGEKLFF. The CDR3 DNA reads as TGTGCCAGCAGTTTGGGTGGGGGCTACGGTGAAAAACTGTTTTTT. The chain links TRBV12-3 or TRBV12-4 to TRBJ1-4, with a possible D match to TRBD1 (6 bases). Trimming took 3 bases from V and 7 from J, leaving 15 bases between them. The CDR3 has 15 amino acids.